These T cell receptor beta chains were read from a single sample in a study of metastatic and nonmetastatic thyroid tumors. Through MiXCR, TCRdb re-clonotyped the PCR reads. The sample shows some 84,000 clones, 8% to 9.5% of them seen only once. Sequenced: blood. These receptors came from a female donor with papillary thyroid cancer or a benign thyroid nodule (not recorded which). Some clones in this sample may be carry-over from other donors' samples. Both conserved end residues are part of each CDR3. The order of the fields is D gene, clone size, V gene, CDR3 protein. D genes are given only for firm matches. Not every row has a clone size; where given, it reads once, few, many or a size class.

TRBD2,many,TRBV7-2,CASSLEGLAAYEQYF
TRBD2,many,TRBV3-1,CASSQPLSGGARGEQFF
NA,few,TRBV5-4,CASRGSGTFKQYF
TRBD2,few,TRBV27,CASSSLYLTSDPTDTQYF
TRBD1,NA,TRBV5-6,CASSFGQGSYNGQFF
TRBD1,NA,TRBV9,CASSSPVGQPSGANVLTF
NA,few,TRBV5-4,CASTTGTRAGELFF
TRBD1,many,TRBV7-2,CASSSDRDTEAFF
NA,many,TRBV7-9,CASSSGPSTDTQYF
NA,many,TRBV20-1,CSAINRDYEQYF
NA,many,TRBV7-9,CASSARVRTDTQYF
NA,many,TRBV19,CASSIRRPTNEKLFF
NA,many,TRBV5-1,CASSLRSSGNTIYF
TRBD1,few,TRBV18,CASSQGQGPLDEQFF
TRBD1,many,TRBV5-1,CASSFSQGAANEKLFF
NA,many,TRBV6-1,CASSEEAGHPYEQYF
NA,few,TRBV14,CESSRGNEQFF
NA,many,TRBV20-1,CSARQGVGYGYTF
TRBD1,many,TRBV30,CAWSTGEFAYGYTF
TRBD1,NA,TRBV7-9,CASSITGTGGNTIYF
NA,NA,TRBV6-1,CASSPLEILRETQYF
NA,many,TRBV5-1,CASSLDRLRNTGELFF
NA,many,TRBV7-9,CASSYDGNTQYF
TRBD1,NA,TRBV6-1,CASRSTGGTGELFF
TRBD1,NA,TRBV2,CASILGTGDTEAFF
NA,many,TRBV4-1,CASSLRAESSYNEQFF
NA,many,TRBV2,CASSMDFVEQYF
TRBD2,many,TRBV18,CASSPLPERGASYEQYF
NA,NA,TRBV5-1,CASSLVRVGDAGELFF
NA,many,TRBV19,CASRGGRQAVYQPQHF
NA,NA,TRBV6-2/TRBV6-3,CASSYSSGDFTEAFF
TRBD1,few,TRBV24-1,CATSDSTGGPGSYEQYF
TRBD1,many,TRBV2,CASRPQTGSNQPQHF
TRBD1,many,TRBV28,CASSFSGQGIYEQYF
NA,many,TRBV3-1,CASSMGGGGNQPQHF
NA,many,TRBV3-1,CASSHVDSEAFF
NA,many,TRBV7-3,CASSPRGSPDEQFF
NA,many,TRBV27,CASRMMSSYNSPLHF
NA,many,TRBV4-1,CASSQSLPGSPLHF
TRBD1,many,TRBV29-1,CSATLQGNEQYF
NA,many,TRBV7-6,CASSLDRVAYNSPLHF
NA,few,TRBV19,CASSIARLDTGELFF
TRBD1,many,TRBV4-1,CASSQDDRDHVIQYF
TRBD2,many,TRBV11-2,CASSLGGSGAFPASQYF
NA,many,TRBV5-1,CASSFGAHGYTF
NA,many,TRBV6-1,CASSGVPTGAGEQFF
NA,many,TRBV2,CASSEVGLNTGELFF
NA,many,TRBV4-2,CASSQDGRATYGYTF
TRBD1,NA,TRBV24-1,CATSENRGHTEAFF